This is a list of T cell receptor beta chains from one sample in a study of T cell repertoires in cytomegalovirus infection. TCRdb reprocessed the reads with MiXCR, giving one entry per CDR3 protein. The sample records 60,000 to 85,000 distinct CDR3 sequences, 20% to 25% being singletons. These TCRs are of unknown antigen specificity. The sequenced sample consisted of PBMCs, sequenced either directly or after in vitro stimulation (not recorded which). These receptors all come from a human donor in good health (CMV status not recorded). Some clones in this sample may be carry-over from other donors' samples. CDR3s include the opening cysteine and the closing phenylalanine or tryptophan. D genes are given only for firm matches. Rows give clone size only sometimes, using once, few, many, or a class for an expanded clone.

d_call cdr3_length j_call clone_size v_call cdr3_aa cdr3_nt
- 15 TRBJ1-5 many TRBV28 CASSSPGAGDQPQHF TGTGCCAGCAGTAGCCCGGGGGCGGGCGATCAGCCCCAGCATTTT
TRBD1 17 TRBJ2-1 - TRBV27 CASSLNGVRQGDNEQFF TGTGCCAGCAGTTTAAATGGTGTCCGACAGGGGGACAATGAGCAGTTCTTC
TRBD2 15 TRBJ2-3 - TRBV6-2/TRBV6-3 CASSQGLAFADTQYF TGTGCCAGCAGTCAGGGACTAGCATTCGCGGATACGCAGTATTTT
- 14 TRBJ2-1 few TRBV19 CASSIAAASNEQFF TGTGCCAGTAGTATAGCGGCAGCGAGCAATGAGCAGTTCTTC
- 15 TRBJ1-1 few TRBV6-2/TRBV6-3 CASRGASFQNTEAFF TGTGCCAGCAGGGGGGCGAGTTTTCAGAACACTGAAGCTTTCTTT
- 13 TRBJ1-1 - TRBV2 CASFETGRTEAFF TGTGCCAGCTTTGAGACCGGGAGGACTGAAGCTTTCTTT
- 16 TRBJ2-3 many TRBV11-2 CASSAIGGTSTDTQYF TGTGCCAGCAGCGCCATTGGGGGGACTAGCACAGATACGCAGTATTTT
- 14 TRBJ1-5 - TRBV7-8 CASSPDSPNQPQHF TGTGCCAGCAGCCCCGACAGCCCGAATCAGCCCCAGCATTTT
TRBD1 13 TRBJ1-5 - TRBV27 CASSYTGDQPQHF TGTGCCAGCAGCTATACAGGGGATCAGCCCCAGCATTTT
TRBD2 14 TRBJ2-5 - TRBV19 CASNVAGHMETQYF TGTGCCAGTAACGTAGCGGGACACATGGAGACCCAGTACTTC
TRBD2 13 TRBJ2-1 - TRBV6-5 CASRGLAGGEQFF TGTGCCAGCAGGGGACTAGCGGGAGGTGAGCAGTTCTTC
TRBD1 14 TRBJ1-3 few TRBV29-1 CSVDRDRVGNTIYF TGCAGCGTTGATCGTGACAGGGTAGGAAACACCATATATTTT
- 14 TRBJ1-2 - TRBV7-2 CASSLGGLNYGYTF TGTGCCAGCAGCTTAGGGGGATTGAACTATGGCTACACCTTC
TRBD2 14 TRBJ2-7 - TRBV25-1 CASTTSGGSGKQYF TGTGCCAGCACGACTAGCGGGGGATCAGGGAAGCAGTACTTC
- 13 TRBJ2-7 - TRBV19 CASIEAGNGEQYF TGTGCCAGTATAGAGGCAGGTAACGGGGAGCAGTACTTC
TRBD2 19 TRBJ2-2 - TRBV6-2/TRBV6-3 CASSYVSMRLAENTGELFF TGTGCCAGCAGTTACGTTTCTATGCGACTAGCGGAGAACACCGGGGAGCTGTTTTTT
TRBD2 17 TRBJ2-2 - TRBV12-3/TRBV12-4 CASSSIGTSLLGGELFF TGTGCCAGCAGTTCCATTGGGACTAGCTTATTAGGCGGGGAGCTGTTTTTT
- 14 TRBJ2-5 many TRBV7-2 CASSAGLRQETQYF TGTGCCAGCAGCGCGGGGCTACGCCAAGAGACCCAGTACTTC
- 15 TRBJ1-2 many TRBV19 CASSIVPQGSYGYTF TGTGCCAGTAGTATAGTCCCTCAGGGAAGCTATGGCTACACCTTC
- 13 TRBJ2-1 many TRBV27 CASSWGLYYEQFF TGTGCCAGCAGCTGGGGTCTTTACTATGAGCAGTTCTTC
TRBD2 14 TRBJ2-1 - TRBV12-3/TRBV12-4 CASSFSGRVDEQFF TGTGCCAGCAGTTTTAGCGGGAGGGTGGATGAGCAGTTCTTC
- 15 TRBJ2-3 - TRBV11-2 CASSTIAASTDTQYF TGTGCCAGCAGCACCATAGCTGCTAGCACAGATACGCAGTATTTT
- 14 TRBJ2-2 many TRBV7-2 CASRRDSNTGELFF TGTGCCAGCAGACGCGACTCGAACACCGGGGAGCTGTTTTTT
- 15 TRBJ1-5 few TRBV19 CASSTGVGLMQPQHF TGTGCCAGTAGTACGGGGGTGGGGTTGATGCAGCCCCAGCATTTT
TRBD2 14 TRBJ2-7 - TRBV6-2/TRBV6-3 CASSLAGGLYEQYF TGTGCCAGCAGTTTAGCGGGAGGGCTCTACGAGCAGTACTTC
- 14 TRBJ2-3 - TRBV10-3 CASLADLNTDTQYF TGTGCCTCTTTAGCGGATCTAAACACAGATACGCAGTATTTT
- 15 TRBJ2-5 few TRBV12-3/TRBV12-4 CASSQGAGYQETQYF TGTGCCAGCAGCCAAGGGGCAGGCTACCAAGAGACCCAGTACTTC
TRBD2 16 TRBJ2-5 many TRBV7-2 CASSRGLALYQETQYF TGTGCCAGCAGCCGTGGACTAGCACTATACCAAGAGACCCAGTACTTC
- 13 TRBJ1-1 many TRBV6-5 CASITPGPPEAFF TGTGCCAGCATTACTCCGGGACCCCCTGAAGCTTTCTTT
- 13 TRBJ2-5 - TRBV12-3/TRBV12-4 CASSLAAQETQYF TGTGCCAGCAGTTTGGCAGCTCAAGAGACCCAGTACTTC
TRBD1 12 TRBJ1-1 - TRBV28 CATSTGGTEAFF TGTGCCACCAGCACAGGGGGCACTGAAGCTTTCTTT
- 14 TRBJ1-1 - TRBV12-3/TRBV12-4 CASSFGGFRTEAFF TGTGCCAGCAGTTTCGGTGGTTTTAGGACTGAAGCTTTCTTT
- 13 TRBJ2-1 many TRBV7-8 CASSLNQYNEQFF TGTGCCAGCAGCTTAAACCAGTACAATGAGCAGTTCTTC
- 13 TRBJ1-1 - TRBV11-3 CASSLGLDTEAFF TGTGCCAGCAGCTTAGGCTTGGACACTGAAGCTTTCTTT
TRBD1 16 TRBJ2-1 - TRBV5-4 CASSLAGQERISEQFF TGTGCCAGCAGCTTGGCGGGACAGGAGAGAATCAGTGAGCAGTTCTTC
- 14 TRBJ2-1 - TRBV28 CASSLQGVYNEQFF TGTGCCAGCAGCCTACAGGGCGTCTACAATGAGCAGTTCTTC
TRBD1 16 TRBJ2-3 - TRBV7-6 CASSSKPGQGTDTQYF TGTGCCAGCAGCTCAAAACCGGGACAGGGAACAGATACGCAGTATTTT
TRBD2 16 TRBJ2-3 many TRBV7-2 CASSGSGRAGADTQYF TGTGCCAGCAGCGGAAGCGGGAGGGCCGGGGCAGATACGCAGTATTTT
TRBD1 16 TRBJ2-5 - TRBV20-1 CSARDLRTGKLETQYF TGCAGTGCTAGAGATCTTAGGACAGGGAAGTTAGAGACCCAGTACTTC
TRBD1 16 TRBJ1-2 few TRBV4-2 CASSQDSQTGGYGYTF TGTGCCAGCAGCCAAGATTCGCAGACAGGGGGGTATGGCTACACCTTC